This is a list of T cell receptor beta chains from one sample in a study of blood T cell repertoires in COVID-19. The table came from immunoSEQ multiplex PCR; TCRdb's copy has only in-frame clones and leaves some out. This sample has 40,000 to 55,000 clones, with about 72% found just once. The sequencing input was PBMCs or T cells enriched from blood (not recorded which). The receptors were gathered from a woman aged 50 to 60 with acute COVID-19. CDR3s include the opening cysteine and the closing phenylalanine or tryptophan. The D gene is left open where the match is weak. For some rows the clone size is stated as once, few or many, or as a class when expanded; others skip it.

d_call: TRBD1; clone_size: -; j_call: TRBJ2-2; v_call: TRBV5-1; cdr3_aa: CASSRTGPGELFF; cdr3_nt: TGCGCCAGCAGCAGGACAGGGCCCGGGGAGCTGTTTTTT
d_call: -; clone_size: few; j_call: TRBJ1-5; v_call: TRBV20-1; cdr3_aa: CSASRGGGDNQPQHF; cdr3_nt: TGCAGTGCTAGTCGGGGGGGTGGTGACAATCAGCCCCAGCATTTT
d_call: -; clone_size: few; j_call: TRBJ2-2; v_call: TRBV27; cdr3_aa: CASSPLVGATGELFF; cdr3_nt: TGTGCCAGCAGTCCCCTTGTGGGGGCCACCGGGGAGCTGTTTTTT
d_call: -; clone_size: -; j_call: TRBJ1-5; v_call: TRBV6-5; cdr3_aa: CASSQEANQPQHF; cdr3_nt: TGTGCCAGCAGCCAGGAGGCGAATCAGCCCCAGCATTTT
d_call: -; clone_size: -; j_call: TRBJ1-2; v_call: TRBV6-5; cdr3_aa: CASSTPTGMGYTF; cdr3_nt: TGTGCCAGCAGTACCCCAACAGGGATGGGCTACACCTTC
d_call: TRBD1; clone_size: -; j_call: TRBJ1-2; v_call: TRBV7-9; cdr3_aa: CASRLGTGDYGYTF; cdr3_nt: TGTGCCAGCAGATTAGGGACAGGGGACTATGGCTACACCTTC
d_call: -; clone_size: -; j_call: TRBJ2-1; v_call: TRBV7-9; cdr3_aa: CASSSGLSEQFF; cdr3_nt: TGTGCCAGCAGCTCAGGACTGAGTGAGCAGTTCTTC
d_call: -; clone_size: -; j_call: TRBJ1-2; v_call: TRBV4-1; cdr3_aa: CASSQAGVSDYGYTF; cdr3_nt: TGCGCCAGCAGCCAGGCAGGGGTTAGTGACTATGGCTACACCTTC
d_call: -; clone_size: -; j_call: TRBJ1-3; v_call: TRBV7-2; cdr3_aa: CASSGYFSGNTIYF; cdr3_nt: TGTGCCAGCAGCGGTTACTTCTCTGGAAACACCATATATTTT
d_call: -; clone_size: few; j_call: TRBJ1-1; v_call: TRBV5-6; cdr3_aa: CASSLNTEAFF; cdr3_nt: TGTGCCAGCAGCCTAAACACTGAAGCTTTCTTT
d_call: -; clone_size: -; j_call: TRBJ2-1; v_call: TRBV6-4; cdr3_aa: CASSDSGGPYNEQFF; cdr3_nt: TGTGCCAGCAGTGACTCCGGGGGGCCCTACAATGAGCAGTTCTTC
d_call: TRBD2; clone_size: -; j_call: TRBJ2-3; v_call: TRBV15; cdr3_aa: CATSVLAGSTDTQYF; cdr3_nt: TGTGCCACCAGCGTGCTAGCGGGGAGCACAGATACGCAGTATTTT
d_call: TRBD1; clone_size: once; j_call: TRBJ1-2; v_call: TRBV7-9; cdr3_aa: CASSYDREPATYGYTF; cdr3_nt: TGTGCCAGCAGCTACGACAGGGAACCCGCTACCTATGGCTACACCTTC
d_call: TRBD1; clone_size: -; j_call: TRBJ1-6; v_call: TRBV19; cdr3_aa: CASSWDSLGAPLHF; cdr3_nt: TGTGCCAGTAGCTGGGACAGCCTTGGGGCACCCCTCCACTTT
d_call: -; clone_size: -; j_call: TRBJ1-5; v_call: TRBV30; cdr3_aa: CAWSRGGPEPQHF; cdr3_nt: TGTGCCTGGAGTAGAGGAGGTCCGGAGCCCCAGCATTTT
d_call: TRBD1; clone_size: -; j_call: TRBJ2-1; v_call: TRBV15; cdr3_aa: CATSPGQGVFINNEQFF; cdr3_nt: TGTGCCACCAGCCCCGGACAGGGGGTATTTATCAACAATGAGCAGTTCTTC
d_call: TRBD2; clone_size: once; j_call: TRBJ2-3; v_call: TRBV28; cdr3_aa: CASSLEAGGALDTQYF; cdr3_nt: TGTGCCAGCAGTTTGGAAGCCGGGGGGGCCCTGGATACGCAGTATTTT
d_call: TRBD1; clone_size: once; j_call: TRBJ2-2; v_call: TRBV19; cdr3_aa: CATTYRDRLNTGELFF; cdr3_nt: TGTGCCACCACTTACCGGGACAGATTGAACACCGGGGAGCTGTTTTTT
d_call: TRBD1; clone_size: -; j_call: TRBJ1-3; v_call: TRBV18; cdr3_aa: CASSQDRGGNTIYF; cdr3_nt: TGTGCCAGCTCACAGGACAGGGGTGGAAACACCATATATTTT
d_call: -; clone_size: -; j_call: TRBJ2-5; v_call: TRBV5-1; cdr3_aa: CASSAVQETQYF; cdr3_nt: TGCGCCAGCAGCGCAGTGCAAGAGACCCAGTACTTC
d_call: -; clone_size: -; j_call: TRBJ1-3; v_call: TRBV7-6; cdr3_aa: CASSLGQPRSGNTIYF; cdr3_nt: TGTGCCAGCAGCTTAGGACAGCCTCGCTCTGGAAACACCATATATTTT
d_call: TRBD1; clone_size: -; j_call: TRBJ1-5; v_call: TRBV5-6; cdr3_aa: CASSLEAGTGVQPQHF; cdr3_nt: TGTGCCAGCAGCTTGGAAGCGGGGACAGGGGTTCAGCCCCAGCATTTT
d_call: TRBD2; clone_size: few; j_call: TRBJ2-3; v_call: TRBV7-8; cdr3_aa: CASSLVAGGTDTQYF; cdr3_nt: TGTGCCAGCAGCTTAGTCGCGGGGGGCACAGATACGCAGTATTTT
d_call: -; clone_size: -; j_call: TRBJ1-6; v_call: TRBV6-5; cdr3_aa: CASFLQGGSPLHF; cdr3_nt: TGTGCCAGCTTCTTACAGGGAGGGTCACCCCTCCACTTT
d_call: -; clone_size: -; j_call: TRBJ1-6; v_call: TRBV10-3; cdr3_aa: CAISENVSNSPLHF; cdr3_nt: TGTGCCATCAGTGAGAATGTGTCGAATTCACCCCTCCACTTT
d_call: TRBD1; clone_size: -; j_call: TRBJ1-6; v_call: TRBV27; cdr3_aa: CASSIRQGDSPLHF; cdr3_nt: TGTGCCAGCAGCATCAGACAGGGTGATTCACCCCTCCACTTT
d_call: -; clone_size: once; j_call: TRBJ1-2; v_call: TRBV28; cdr3_aa: CASSLQNYGYTF; cdr3_nt: TGTGCCAGCAGTTTGCAGAACTATGGCTACACCTTC
d_call: TRBD2; clone_size: -; j_call: TRBJ2-2; v_call: TRBV4-1; cdr3_aa: CASSQVSGRGGANTGELFF; cdr3_nt: TGCGCCAGCAGCCAAGTCAGCGGTCGCGGGGGGGCGAACACCGGGGAGCTGTTTTTT
d_call: -; clone_size: -; j_call: TRBJ2-1; v_call: TRBV4-2; cdr3_aa: CASRPGDSSYNEQFF; cdr3_nt: TGTGCCAGCCGACCGGGGGATAGCTCCTACAATGAGCAGTTCTTC
d_call: -; clone_size: -; j_call: TRBJ1-2; v_call: TRBV20-1; cdr3_aa: CSASGQPTYGYTF; cdr3_nt: TGCAGTGCTAGTGGACAGCCTACCTATGGCTACACCTTC
d_call: TRBD1; clone_size: -; j_call: TRBJ2-4; v_call: TRBV4-1; cdr3_aa: CASSQVLGGQGRSIQYF; cdr3_nt: TGCGCCAGCAGCCAAGTCCTGGGGGGACAGGGCCGAAGCATTCAGTACTTC
d_call: TRBD1; clone_size: -; j_call: TRBJ1-4; v_call: TRBV11-3; cdr3_aa: CASSLEARGHEKLFF; cdr3_nt: TGTGCCAGCAGCTTAGAGGCCAGGGGGCATGAAAAACTGTTTTTT
d_call: -; clone_size: -; j_call: TRBJ2-4; v_call: TRBV19; cdr3_aa: CASSIRGNIQYF; cdr3_nt: TGTGCCAGTAGTATCAGAGGAAACATTCAGTACTTC
d_call: TRBD1; clone_size: -; j_call: TRBJ1-6; v_call: TRBV9; cdr3_aa: CASSVGDRGVSPLHF; cdr3_nt: TGTGCCAGCAGCGTCGGGGACAGGGGAGTTTCACCCCTCCACTTT
d_call: TRBD2; clone_size: -; j_call: TRBJ2-2; v_call: TRBV19; cdr3_aa: CASSIGLAGLANTGELFF; cdr3_nt: TGTGCCAGTAGTATTGGACTAGCGGGGCTCGCGAACACCGGGGAGCTGTTTTTT
d_call: TRBD1; clone_size: -; j_call: TRBJ1-1; v_call: TRBV2; cdr3_aa: CASSDGQGRGNTEAFF; cdr3_nt: TGTGCCAGCAGTGATGGACAGGGCAGAGGGAACACTGAAGCTTTCTTT